Reported below is one T cell receptor beta chain. Quantitative molecular-barcoded 5'-RACE generated the TCR beta libraries. Each CDR3 protein gets one entry after TCRdb re-called the 5' RACE reads with MiXCR. Altogether over 130,000 distinct CDR3 sequences are present, roughly 44% being singletons, with the ten largest covering about 16%. This CDR3 contains 12 residues. Germline V CDR1 and CDR2: ENHRY, SYGVKD. V was clipped by 4 bases and J by 4 bases, with 5 bases between them. The data stem from a study of CD8 T cells in ankylosing spondylitis. The sequence derives from a male donor with ankylosing spondylitis. Sequenced input: synovial fluid, either unsorted or a sorted T cell fraction (not recorded which). The V gene is TRBV10-3, the J gene TRBJ2-1; TRBD2 is a possible D gene (5 bases). The DNA for the CDR3 is TGTGCCATCAGTGGGGAGTACAATGAGCAGTTCTTC. It is translated as CAISGEYNEQFF.